This T cell receptor (beta chain) was identified during a study of regulatory T cells in long-lasting Graves disease. Looking at the study overall: For a period under 3 months, newly diagnosed Graves' patients had taken antithyroid drugs.

Time point in this sample: newly diagnosed GD, antithyroid drugs for less than 3 months. The authors made the TCR library using RNA they extracted from PBMCs. The authors built TCR beta libraries using iRepertoire HTBI primers and Arm-PCR of CDR3 regions. TCRdb passed the multiplex PCR reads through MiXCR, listing each CDR3 protein once. The sample consists of about 540,000 distinct CDR3 sequences, about 13% of them appearing once. This clonotype was seen repeatedly, ten times or more. The data were also submitted as part of a second study, on T cells in Graves' hyperthyroidism and ophthalmopathy. Per that paper: The study excluded patients with uncontrolled infection, other autoimmune disease, pregnancy or lactation. RT-PCR in the first round (using the HTBI primer set) targeted the TCR CDR3.

This clonotype was obtained from a man aged 25 to 45 with Graves disease. The specimen comprised peripheral blood mononuclear cells (PBMCs), sampled at new diagnosis, from a patient treated with antithyroid drugs.

The CDR3 here is CASNDGRFEETQYF. The DNA for the CDR3 is TGTGCCAGCAATGACGGTCGATTCGAAGAGACCCAGTACTTC. The V call is TRBV2, the J call TRBJ2-5; D remains ambiguous. With 7 bases removed from V and 3 bases from J, the gap between germline ends came to 15 bases. Germline assignment: CDR1 SNHLY and CDR2 FYNNEI. The CDR3 totals 14 residues.